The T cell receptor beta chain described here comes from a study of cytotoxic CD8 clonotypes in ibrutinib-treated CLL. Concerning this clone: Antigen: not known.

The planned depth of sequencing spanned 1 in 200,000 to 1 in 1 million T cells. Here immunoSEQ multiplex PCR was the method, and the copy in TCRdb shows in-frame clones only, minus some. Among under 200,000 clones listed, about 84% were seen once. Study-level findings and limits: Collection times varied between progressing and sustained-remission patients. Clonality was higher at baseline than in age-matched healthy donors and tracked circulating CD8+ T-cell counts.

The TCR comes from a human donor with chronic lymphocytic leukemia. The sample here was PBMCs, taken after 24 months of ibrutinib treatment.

For the CDR3, the DNA is TGTGCCAGCAGGGGGACAGGGTGGGATACGCAGTATTTT. It is translated as CASRGTGWDTQYF. This chain connects TRBV2 to TRBJ2-3; 9 bases are shared with TRBD1. CDR3 size: 13 residues. Germline V gene data show CDR1 as SNHLY and CDR2 as FYNNEI. With V trimmed by 6 bases and J by 6 bases, 4 bases remained unmatched.